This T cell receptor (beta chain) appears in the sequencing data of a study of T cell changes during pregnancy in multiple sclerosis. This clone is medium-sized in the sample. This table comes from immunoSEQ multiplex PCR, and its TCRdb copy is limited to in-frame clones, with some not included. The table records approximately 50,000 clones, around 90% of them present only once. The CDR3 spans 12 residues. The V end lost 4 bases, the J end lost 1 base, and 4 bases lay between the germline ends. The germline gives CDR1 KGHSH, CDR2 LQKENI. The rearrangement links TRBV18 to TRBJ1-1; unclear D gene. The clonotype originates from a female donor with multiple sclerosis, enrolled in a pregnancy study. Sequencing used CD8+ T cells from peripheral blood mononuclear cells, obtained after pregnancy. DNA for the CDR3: TGTGCCAGCTCACGAGGGAACACTGAAGCTTTCTTT. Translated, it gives CASSRGNTEAFF.